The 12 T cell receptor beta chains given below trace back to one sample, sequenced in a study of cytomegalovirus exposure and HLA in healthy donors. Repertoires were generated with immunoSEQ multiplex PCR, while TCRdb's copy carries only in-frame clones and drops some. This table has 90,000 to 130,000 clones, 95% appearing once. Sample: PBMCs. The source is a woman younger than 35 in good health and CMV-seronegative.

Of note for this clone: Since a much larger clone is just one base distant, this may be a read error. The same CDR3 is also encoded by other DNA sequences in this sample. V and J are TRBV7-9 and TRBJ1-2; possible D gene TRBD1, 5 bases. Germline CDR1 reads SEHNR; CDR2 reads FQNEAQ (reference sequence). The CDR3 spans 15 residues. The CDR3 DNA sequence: TGCGCCAGCAGCTTAGGGGCCCTTCAGTGGAAAGGCTACACCTTC. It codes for CASSLGALQWKGYTF.

CDR3 nucleotides: TGTGCCAGCAGGGCTCCTAACACTGAAGCTTTCTTT. Residues: CASRAPNTEAFF. V and J are TRBV6-6 and TRBJ1-1, with no clear D. CDR1 MNHNY and CDR2 SVGAGI come from the germline V gene (reference sequence). This CDR3 contains 12 residues. Trimming pared 6 bases from V and 2 bases from J, leaving 7 bases between.

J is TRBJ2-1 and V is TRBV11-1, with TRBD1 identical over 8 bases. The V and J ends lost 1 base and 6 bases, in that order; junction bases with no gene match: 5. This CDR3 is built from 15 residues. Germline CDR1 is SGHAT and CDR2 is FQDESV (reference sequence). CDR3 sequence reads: CASSLVTGGVNEQFF. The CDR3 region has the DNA TGTGCCAGCAGCTTAGTTACAGGGGGAGTCAATGAGCAGTTCTTC.

The CDR3 nucleotides read TGTGCCAGCAGCTCAAGCGGGGGAGATAATGAGCAGTTCTTC. It codes for CASSSSGGDNEQFF. V and J are TRBV7-2 and TRBJ2-1, with 8 bases aligning to TRBD2. J was trimmed by 7 bases and V by 4 bases; bases with no gene match: 6. The CDR3 consists of 14 residues. Germline lookup yields CDR1 SGHTA and CDR2 FQGNSA.

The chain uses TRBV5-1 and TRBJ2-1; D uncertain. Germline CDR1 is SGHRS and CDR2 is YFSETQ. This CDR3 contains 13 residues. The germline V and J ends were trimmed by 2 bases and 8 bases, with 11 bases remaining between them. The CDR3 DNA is TGCGCCAGCAGCTTCTTAGTTTCATATGAGCAGTTCTTC. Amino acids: CASSFLVSYEQFF.

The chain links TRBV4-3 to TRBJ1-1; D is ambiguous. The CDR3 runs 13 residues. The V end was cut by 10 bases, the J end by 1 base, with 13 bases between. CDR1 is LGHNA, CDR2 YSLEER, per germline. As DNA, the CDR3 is TGCGCCACCTCCCGGGTGAGGAACACTGAAGCTTTCTTT. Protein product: CATSRVRNTEAFF.

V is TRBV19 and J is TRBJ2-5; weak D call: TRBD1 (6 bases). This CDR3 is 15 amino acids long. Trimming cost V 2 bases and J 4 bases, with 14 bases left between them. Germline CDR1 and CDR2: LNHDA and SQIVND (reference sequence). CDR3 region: CASSIQGNIVETQYF. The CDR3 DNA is TGTGCCAGTAGTATACAGGGGAACATCGTAGAGACCCAGTACTTC. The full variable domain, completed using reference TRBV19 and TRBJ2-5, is DGGITQSPKYLFRKEGQNVTLSCEQNLNHDAMYWYRQDPGQGLRLIYYSQIVNDFQKGDIAEGYSVSREKKESFPLTVTSAQKNPTAFYLCASSIQGNIVETQYFGPGTRLLVL.

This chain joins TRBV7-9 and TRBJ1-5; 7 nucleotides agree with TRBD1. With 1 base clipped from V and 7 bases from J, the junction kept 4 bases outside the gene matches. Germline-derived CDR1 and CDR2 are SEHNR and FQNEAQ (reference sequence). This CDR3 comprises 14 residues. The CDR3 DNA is TGTGCCAGCAGCTTAGGACAGGGCGACCAGCCCCAGCATTTT. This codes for CASSLGQGDQPQHF.

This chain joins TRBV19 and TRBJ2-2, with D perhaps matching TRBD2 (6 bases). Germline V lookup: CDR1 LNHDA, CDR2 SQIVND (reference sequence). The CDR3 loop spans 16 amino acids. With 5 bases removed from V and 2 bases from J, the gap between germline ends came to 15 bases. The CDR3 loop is CASSPGTEQNTGELFF. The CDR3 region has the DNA TGTGCCAGTAGTCCTGGGACTGAACAAAACACCGGGGAGCTGTTTTTT.

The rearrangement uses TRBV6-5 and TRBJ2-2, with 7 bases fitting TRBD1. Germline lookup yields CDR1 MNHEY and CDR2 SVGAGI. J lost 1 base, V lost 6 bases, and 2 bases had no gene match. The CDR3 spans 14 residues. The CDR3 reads CASSRTGNTGELFF. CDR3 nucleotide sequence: TGTGCCAGCAGCCGGACAGGGAACACCGGGGAGCTGTTTTTT.

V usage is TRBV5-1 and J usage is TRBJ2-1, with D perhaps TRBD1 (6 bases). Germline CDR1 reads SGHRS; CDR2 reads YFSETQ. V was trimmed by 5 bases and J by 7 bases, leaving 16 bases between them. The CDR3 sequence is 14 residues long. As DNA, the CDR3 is TGCGCCAGCAGACTGACAGGTTCAGAAAATGAGCAGTTCTTC. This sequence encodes CASRLTGSENEQFF. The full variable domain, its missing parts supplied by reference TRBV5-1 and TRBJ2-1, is KAGVTQTPRYLIKTRGQQVTLSCSPISGHRSVSWYQQTPGQGLQFLFEYFSETQRNKGNFPGRFSGRQFSNSRSEMNVSTLELGDSALYLCASRLTGSENEQFFGPGTRLTVL.

The CDR3 DNA reads as TGCGCCAGCAGCTTGGGCCCCGGACAGGGTCATGGCTACACCTTC. Amino acids: CASSLGPGQGHGYTF. The chain links TRBV5-1 to TRBJ1-2, with TRBD1 matching over 8 bases. The CDR3 consists of 15 residues. The trim removed 0 bases at V and 6 bases at J, leaving 7 bases unmatched. Germline CDR1 and CDR2: SGHRS and YFSETQ. Using reference TRBV5-1 and TRBJ1-2 for the parts outside the CDR3, the full variable domain is KAGVTQTPRYLIKTRGQQVTLSCSPISGHRSVSWYQQTPGQGLQFLFEYFSETQRNKGNFPGRFSGRQFSNSRSEMNVSTLELGDSALYLCASSLGPGQGHGYTFGSGTRLTVV.